This T cell receptor beta chain was captured by sequencing in a study of T cell responses to AZD1222 COVID-19 vaccine. CDR1 is LGHNA, CDR2 YNFKEQ, per germline. The CDR3 consists of 15 residues. The germline V and J ends were trimmed by 1 base and 8 bases, with 14 bases remaining between them. Generated by immunoSEQ multiplex PCR, the TCRdb table keeps only in-frame clones and is missing some. The data contain approximately 130,000 clones, roughly 89% of them singletons. The sequences come from peripheral blood, collected on day 0 of AZD1222 vaccination. The chain couples TRBV4-2 to TRBJ1-4; the D gene is possibly TRBD1 (5 bases). This receptor was taken from an adult in good health. CDR3: CASSQGTSALEKLFF. DNA of the CDR3: TGTGCCAGCAGCCAAGGGACATCGGCGTTAGAAAAACTGTTTTTT.